This T cell receptor beta chain is from a study of cytomegalovirus exposure and HLA in healthy donors. Findings and limits, study-wide: Later work showed greater clonal expansion in HLA-associated TCR beta chains than in equally common others.

The study ran its PCR with 60 Vbeta and 13 Jbeta primers. Sequenced by immunoSEQ multiplex PCR; TCRdb stores in-frame clones only, minus some. Found here are 150,000 to 200,000 clones, 60% to 80% of them singletons; the top ten hold approximately 14%. Concerning this clone: Its specificity is not known. At one end the junction does not follow the germline gene, possibly because of a read error.

The CDR3 loop spans 16 amino acids. Germline-derived CDR1 and CDR2 are MGHRA and YSYEKL. The sample comprised PBMCs. The chain is built from TRBV4-1 and TRBJ2-5, with 11 bases matching TRBD1. The TCR was taken from a woman aged 40 to 55 in good health and CMV-seronegative. As DNA, the CDR3 is TGCGCCAGCAGCACCCCCGGGACAGGGGGTCAAGGGACCCAGTACTTC. Translating gives CASSTPGTGGQGTQYF.